One sample yielded the 19 T cell receptor beta chains listed below, sequenced in a study of cytomegalovirus exposure and HLA in healthy donors. The study ran its PCR with 60 Vbeta and 13 Jbeta primers. Profiling relied on immunoSEQ multiplex PCR, and the TCRdb table lists in-frame clones only, not all of them. The sample lists roughly 150,000 clones, 64% occurring once. Sequenced sample: PBMCs. The receptor set was obtained from a woman aged 25 to 39 in good health and CMV-seropositive.

This clone was detected a few times. The chain has TRBV19 and TRBJ2-7, with 7 positions matching TRBD1. Trimming at V came to 7 bases and at J to 7 bases, leaving 16 bases not matched to a gene. The CDR3 is made up of 15 amino acids. Germline-derived CDR1 and CDR2 are LNHDA and SQIVND (reference sequence). The CDR3 region is CASTPRQGSTGEQYF. The CDR3 DNA sequence: TGTGCCAGTACCCCAAGACAGGGTTCCACGGGGGAGCAGTACTTC.

DNA for the CDR3: TGTGCCAGCAGCGCTCTAGCGGGAACGGGGAAAAACATTCAGTACTTC. It encodes CASSALAGTGKNIQYF. The chain has TRBV9 and TRBJ2-4, with 9 bases that match TRBD2. Germline V lookup: CDR1 SGDLS, CDR2 YYNGEE. The V gene end was trimmed by 3 bases and the J gene end by 4 bases; junction bases not matched to a gene: 8. The CDR3 has 16 amino acids.

The chain joins TRBV6-1 to TRBJ1-1; no definite D call. Trimming took 7 bases from V and 0 from J, leaving 9 bases between them. The CDR3 covers 13 residues. Per the germline V gene, CDR1 is MNHNS and CDR2 is SASEGT. CDR3: CASMELVNTEAFF. Here the CDR3 DNA reads TGTGCCAGCATGGAGCTGGTGAACACTGAAGCTTTCTTT.

This clone was detected only a few times. This chain uses TRBV7-2 with TRBJ2-7, with D maybe TRBD1 (6 bases). This CDR3 is built from 14 residues. The V gene lost 1 base and the J gene lost 3 bases, with 10 bases spanning the gap. Germline V lookup: CDR1 SGHTA, CDR2 FQGNSA. CDR3 in amino acids: CASSLGARGYEQYF. In DNA form, the CDR3 reads TGTGCCAGCAGCTTAGGGGCCAGGGGCTACGAGCAGTACTTC.

This chain uses TRBV27 with TRBJ2-4, with TRBD1 matching over 8 bases. V lost 4 bases to trimming and J lost 1 base; unmatched junction nucleotides: 15. The CDR3 totals 19 residues. The germline V gene encodes CDR1 MNHEY and CDR2 SMNVEV (reference sequence). The CDR3, as DNA: TGTGCCAGCAGTTCGTGGGACAGGCTCTCTCCTGGGGCCAAAAACATTCAGTACTTC. Translating it yields CASSSWDRLSPGAKNIQYF.

This chain uses TRBV7-7 with TRBJ2-2; no reliable D call. The V end was cut by 4 bases, the J end by 5 bases, with 11 bases between. This CDR3 comprises 14 residues. Germline V gene data show CDR1 as SSHAT and CDR2 as FNYEAQ (reference sequence). The CDR3, as DNA: TGTGCCAGCAGCTACCTAGAGTGGACCGGGGAGCTGTTTTTT. Amino acid sequence: CASSYLEWTGELFF.

The V call is TRBV25-1, the J call TRBJ1-2; D is uncertain. This CDR3 region has 14 residues. The V gene's germline CDR1 is MGHDK and CDR2 SYGVNS. Trimming left V 2 bases short and J 2 bases short, with 9 bases between. CDR3 sequence reads: CASSEGGINYGYTF. Here the CDR3 DNA reads TGTGCCAGCAGTGAAGGCGGGATAAACTATGGCTACACCTTC.

This rearrangement joins TRBV5-4 to TRBJ2-1, with D possibly matching TRBD2 (6 bases). The ends were cut back, 6 bases at V and 3 bases at J, with 16 bases in the middle. Germline V gene data show CDR1 as SGHNT and CDR2 as YYREEE (reference sequence). The CDR3 is 15 amino acids. In DNA form, the CDR3 reads TGTGCCAGCATCCCGGGAGAGGGGTTCTACAATGAGCAGTTCTTC. This codes for CASIPGEGFYNEQFF.

The rearrangement joins TRBV10-2 to TRBJ1-5; unclear D gene. The germline gives CDR1 WSHSY, CDR2 SAAADI. Trimming cost V 3 bases and J 3 bases, with 9 bases left between them. This CDR3 is 14 amino acids long. The CDR3 here is CASSEWGANQPQHF. CDR3 nucleotides: TGCGCCAGCAGTGAATGGGGAGCCAATCAGCCCCAGCATTTT.

The rearrangement links TRBV2 to TRBJ1-2; tentatively, D is TRBD1 (5 bases). In germline, CDR1 is SNHLY, CDR2 FYNNEI. Trimming removed 5 bases at V and 4 bases at J, with 14 bases between. This CDR3 has 14 amino acids. The CDR3 reads CASSSAGQSYGYTF. CDR3 nucleotide sequence: TGTGCCAGCAGTTCGGCAGGGCAGAGCTATGGCTACACCTTC.

The chain uses TRBV30 and TRBJ1-2; D possibly corresponds to TRBD1 (5 bases). Germline V CDR1 and CDR2: GTSNPN, SVGIG (reference sequence). This CDR3 has 15 residues. V gave up 2 bases and J gave up 0 bases, with 13 bases separating them. CDR3 in amino acids: CAWSLAGPTNYGYTF. CDR3 DNA: TGTGCCTGGAGTCTGGCAGGGCCAACTAACTATGGCTACACCTTC.

This clone was detected only once. The gene calls are TRBV19 and TRBJ1-1; 7 nucleotides match TRBD1. V was pared by 4 bases and J by 7 bases, with 9 bases of the junction left unmatched. The CDR3 totals 14 residues. Germline lookup yields CDR1 LNHDA and CDR2 SQIVND (reference sequence). Written as DNA, the CDR3 is TGTGCCAGTAGTAGACGAGGACAGGTGGTTGAAGCTTTCTTT. Translation: CASSRRGQVVEAFF. The whole variable domain, filled in from reference TRBV19 and TRBJ1-1, reads DGGITQSPKYLFRKEGQNVTLSCEQNLNHDAMYWYRQDPGQGLRLIYYSQIVNDFQKGDIAEGYSVSREKKESFPLTVTSAQKNPTAFYLCASSRRGQVVEAFFGQGTRLTVV.

The V and J genes are TRBV5-6 and TRBJ2-5; 7 bases match TRBD1. The end of the DNA fits TRBJ2-7 better, so the J call may be wrong. Per germline, CDR1 SGHDT and CDR2 YYEEEE. This CDR3 spans 15 amino acids. CDR3 residues: CASSLDGTEIYEQYF. CDR3 DNA: TGTGCCAGCAGCTTGGATGGGACAGAAATATACGAGCAGTACTTC.

This chain uses TRBV6-1 with TRBJ2-7; 9 bases align to TRBD1. Trimming cost V 0 bases and J 10 bases; bases outside gene matches: 10. Germline V CDR1 and CDR2: MNHNS, SASEGT. The CDR3 runs to 15 residues. CDR3 residues: CASSEAGGQGQHQYF. The CDR3 DNA sequence: TGTGCCAGCAGTGAAGCTGGGGGACAGGGACAGCATCAGTACTTC.

The chain carries TRBV6-1 and TRBJ2-5, with D unclear. The V gene lost 4 bases and the J gene lost 5 bases, with 8 bases spanning the gap. The V gene's germline CDR1 is MNHNS and CDR2 SASEGT. This CDR3 has 12 amino acids. The CDR3 loop is CASSVVVETQYF. In DNA form, the CDR3 reads TGTGCCAGCAGTGTAGTTGTGGAGACCCAGTACTTC.

This chain joins TRBV19 and TRBJ2-3; TRBD2 agrees at 9 bases. Per the germline V gene, CDR1 is LNHDA and CDR2 is SQIVND (reference sequence). This CDR3 contains 16 residues. The J segment lost 0 bases and the V segment lost 10 bases, leaving 11 bases of the junction unmatched. The CDR3, as DNA: TGTGCCACCTCCTGGTGGCTAGCGGGAAGCACAGATACGCAGTATTTT. Encoded protein: CATSWWLAGSTDTQYF.

V usage is TRBV7-9 and J usage is TRBJ1-1, with D maybe TRBD1 (5 bases). V was cut by 1 base and J by 3 bases, with 9 bases left in between. The CDR3 contains 14 residues. Germline values: CDR1 SEHNR, CDR2 FQNEAQ (reference sequence). For the CDR3, the DNA is TGTGCCAGCAGCTTAGAAGGGGTAGACACTGAAGCTTTCTTT. It yields the protein CASSLEGVDTEAFF.

This clone was seen only a few times. This sequence joins TRBV10-1 and TRBJ1-1; TRBD1 matches 8 bases. Germline loops: CDR1 WNHNN, CDR2 SYGVQD (reference sequence). The CDR3 extends over 13 amino acids. V was clipped by 10 bases and J by 5 bases; unmatched bases: 9. Here the CDR3 reads CANRQGRKTEAFF. The CDR3 DNA reads as TGCGCCAATAGACAGGGGAGGAAGACTGAAGCTTTCTTT.

This chain joins TRBV27 and TRBJ2-1; 10 nucleotides match TRBD2. J lost 9 bases, V lost 5 bases, and 7 bases had no gene match. The germline V gene encodes CDR1 MNHEY and CDR2 SMNVEV (reference sequence). This CDR3 contains 14 residues. The CDR3 nucleotides read TGTGCCAGCAGTATGAGCGGGAGGGCCAGTGAGCAGTTCTTC. Protein product: CASSMSGRASEQFF.